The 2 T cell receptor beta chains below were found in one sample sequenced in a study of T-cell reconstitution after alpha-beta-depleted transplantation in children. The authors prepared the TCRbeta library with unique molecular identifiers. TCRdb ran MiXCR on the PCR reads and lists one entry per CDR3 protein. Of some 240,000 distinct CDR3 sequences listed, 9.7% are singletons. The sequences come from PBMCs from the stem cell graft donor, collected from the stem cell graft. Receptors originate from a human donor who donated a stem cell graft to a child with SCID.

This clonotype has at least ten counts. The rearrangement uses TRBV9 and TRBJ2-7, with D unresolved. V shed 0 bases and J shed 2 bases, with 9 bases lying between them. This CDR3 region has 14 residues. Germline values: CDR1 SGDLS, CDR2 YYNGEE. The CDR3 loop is CASSVGGRTYEQYF. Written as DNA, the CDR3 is TGTGCCAGCAGCGTAGGAGGCAGAACCTACGAGCAGTACTTC.

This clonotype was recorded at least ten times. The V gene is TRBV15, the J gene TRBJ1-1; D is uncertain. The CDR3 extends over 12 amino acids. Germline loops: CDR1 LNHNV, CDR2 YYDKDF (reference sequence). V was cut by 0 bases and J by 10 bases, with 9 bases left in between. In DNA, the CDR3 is TGTGCCACCAGCAGAGATGGGTGGGTAGCTTTCTTT. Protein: CATSRDGWVAFF.